This T cell receptor beta chain was retrieved from a study of CD39 and CD103 CD8 tumor-infiltrating T cells. At the level of the study: An ovarian cancer patient and a couple of HNSCC patients had repertoire comparisons shown.

The CDR3 spans 14 residues. V lost 0 bases and J lost 3, with 7 bases in between. Germline-derived CDR1 and CDR2 are SGHRS and YFSETQ. The data were produced by immunoSEQ multiplex PCR, yet TCRdb's version contains in-frame clones alone and is incomplete. In the table there are around 4,900 clones, around 65% of which are singletons. At sample collection, these patients were off therapy. CCR7 was ignored; memory CD8 cells were sorted as CD8+CD4-CD45RA-. Sequencing used CD8+ T cells sorted from blood. Documented subset: total memory CD8 T cells (CD45RA-CCR7+/-) from blood or uninvolved lymph node. The rearrangement uses TRBV5-1 and TRBJ2-1; TRBD1 is a possible D gene (6 bases). This sequence originates from a human donor with head and neck squamous cell carcinoma. CDR3 loop: CASSLGGGYNEQFF. The DNA of the CDR3 is TGCGCCAGCAGCTTGGGAGGGGGCTACAATGAGCAGTTCTTC.